Detailed here is one TCR beta chain. This specimen belongs to a study of blood T cell repertoires in COVID-19. Sequencing used immunoSEQ multiplex PCR; TCRdb keeps in-frame clones, though not all of them. Among about 97,000 clones listed, 85% to 95% were seen once. Sequenced: peripheral blood. The source is a man in his fifties with active COVID-19.

CDR3 sequence: CASGPGISGSETQYF. CDR3 bases: TGTGCTAGTGGACCCGGCATCAGCGGGAGTGAGACGCAGTATTTT. The V and J genes are TRBV12-5 and TRBJ2-3; 8 nucleotides match TRBD2. The length of the CDR3 is 15 residues. Trimming took 6 bases from V and 9 from J; bases not matched to a gene: 14. Germline V gene data show CDR1 as LGHNT and CDR2 as FRNRAP.